Detailed here is one T cell receptor (beta chain). This entry belongs to a study of blood T cell repertoires in COVID-19. Across the study: Specimens from acute and convalescent COVID-19 originated in the United States, Italy and Spain. Nucleic acid was either cDNA or gDNA, and it came from T cells, B-cell-depleted T cells, or PBMCs.

Germline V lookup: CDR1 MNHEY, CDR2 SVGEGT. V gave up 6 bases and J gave up 7 bases, with 20 bases separating them. This CDR3 spans 15 amino acids. Original processing methods: Amplification from reference gene primers served as the basis for estimated nucleated cell counts. Some clones are missing from TCRdb's copy, which holds only in-frame ones; the method was immunoSEQ multiplex PCR. D and trimming were read from the DNA, whereas the V and J calls and clone size are those reported in that table. The sample includes about 170,000 clones, 83% of them seen just once. The source is a woman older than 75 with acute or convalescent COVID-19. Input material: peripheral blood. V is TRBV6-2 or TRBV6-3 and J is TRBJ2-3; D may be TRBD2 (6 bases). CDR3 protein: CASRPLSLGLYTQYF. Here the CDR3 DNA reads TGTGCCAGCAGACCTTTATCTCTGGGACTTTATACGCAGTATTTT.